This TCR beta chain was identified in a study of T cell changes during pregnancy in multiple sclerosis. Per germline, CDR1 SGHTA and CDR2 FQGNSA. The CDR3 length is 14 residues. V was pared by 3 bases and J by 6 bases, with 7 bases of the junction left unmatched. The data were produced by immunoSEQ multiplex PCR, yet TCRdb's version contains in-frame clones alone and is incomplete. The table records approximately 53,000 clones, over 80% of them present only once. The chain carries TRBV7-2 and TRBJ2-7, with 8 bases aligning to TRBD1. The sample in question was CD4+ T cells from peripheral blood mononuclear cells, obtained in the third trimester of pregnancy. The TCR comes from a female donor with multiple sclerosis, enrolled in a pregnancy study. In DNA, the CDR3 is TGTGCCAGCAGCTTCCGGACAGGGAGTAGCGAGCAGTACTTC. Protein product: CASSFRTGSSEQYF.